The text below deals with one T cell receptor beta chain. Its antigen is not known. The source of the sample is a study of blood T cells in healthy people across ages. Next came a second PCR, run for 7 to 11 cycles, which used a sample-barcoded 5' primer along with a J-beta primer mix. Using its own MiXCR run on the 5' RACE reads, TCRdb lists one record per CDR3 protein. The data show 1.5 million to 2 million distinct CDR3 sequences, under 30% seen once. Findings and caveats of the study: While age rose, TCR beta diversity per million T cells dropped in a roughly linear way. Diversity figures derived from one million T cells were judged to underestimate the true value.

This TCR derives from a woman aged 25 to 45 in good health. The sequencing sample was made of blood.

CDR3 DNA sequence: TGCGCCAGCAGCTGGGACGGGGCACGGAATGAGCAGTACTTC. This encodes CASSWDGARNEQYF. The chain has TRBV5-1 and TRBJ2-5; D may correspond to TRBD1 or TRBD2 (5 bases each). V lost 3 bases to trimming and J lost 11 bases, with 20 bases between them. The CDR3 is 14 amino acids. CDR1 and CDR2 (germline): SGHRS, YFSETQ.